A single sample is the source of the 27 T cell receptor beta chains below, sequenced in a study of blood T cell repertoires in COVID-19. Method: immunoSEQ multiplex PCR; TCRdb's copy keeps in-frame clones and lacks some. The repertoire has 35,000 to 40,000 clones, over 65% of them found once; the top ten carry over 15%. Sequenced: peripheral blood. These receptors were collected from a man in his 70s with acute or convalescent COVID-19.

The chain employs TRBV6-5 and TRBJ2-7; perhaps TRBD2 as D (6 bases). Germline V lookup: CDR1 MNHEY, CDR2 SVGAGI. The CDR3 is 13 residues long. The V gene lost 6 bases and the J gene lost 3 bases, with 12 bases spanning the gap. As DNA, the CDR3 is TGTGCCAGCAGCCTTGTGGGGGGCTACGAGCAGTACTTC. Residues: CASSLVGGYEQYF.

This chain connects TRBV18 to TRBJ2-7, with 10 bases aligning to TRBD1. Germline CDR1 is KGHSH and CDR2 is LQKENI. With 8 bases clipped from V and 0 bases from J, the junction kept 13 bases outside the gene matches. This CDR3 is 17 amino acids long. CDR3 DNA: TGTGCCAGCCGTGACAGGGGGCCGGACATTAGCTCCTACGAGCAGTACTTC. Protein: CASRDRGPDISSYEQYF. The whole variable domain, filled in from reference TRBV18 and TRBJ2-7, reads NAGVMQNPRHLVRRRGQEARLRCSPMKGHSHVYWYRQLPEEGLKFMVYLQKENIIDESGMPKERFSAEFPKEGPSILRIQQVVRGDSAAYFCASRDRGPDISSYEQYFGPGTRLTVT.

V gene TRBV15 combines with J gene TRBJ1-2; maybe TRBD1 (6 bases). The CDR3 totals 15 residues. CDR1 is LNHNV, CDR2 YYDKDF, per germline (reference sequence). The germline V and J ends were trimmed by 4 bases and 4 bases, with 16 bases remaining between them. CDR3 amino acids: CATSILNREGYGYTF. The CDR3 DNA is TGTGCCACCAGCATACTTAACAGGGAAGGCTATGGCTACACCTTC. Using reference TRBV15 and TRBJ1-2 for the parts outside the CDR3, the full variable domain is DAMVIQNPRYQVTQFGKPVTLSCSQTLNHNVMYWYQQKSSQAPKLLFHYYDKDFNNEADTPDNFQSRRPNTSFCFLDIRSPGLGDTAMYLCATSILNREGYGYTFGSGTRLTVV.

The rearrangement uses TRBV7-2 and TRBJ1-2, with a weak D call TRBD1 (6 bases). This CDR3 has 15 amino acids. V lost 5 bases and J 1 base, leaving 14 bases between the germline ends. Germline V gene lookup returns CDR1 SGHTA and CDR2 FQGNSA. The CDR3 DNA reads TGTGCCAGCAGCCACCCGGACAGCATTAACTATGGCTACACCTTC. Encoded protein: CASSHPDSINYGYTF.

The V call is TRBV7-2, the J call TRBJ2-7; the match to TRBD2 covers 7 bases. This CDR3 comprises 15 residues. CDR1 is SGHTA, CDR2 FQGNSA, per germline. J gave up 2 bases and V 5 bases, and 9 bases lay outside the gene matches. In DNA, the CDR3 is TGTGCCAGCAGCGAGTGGACGGGAGGAACCTACGAGCAGTACTTC. Encoded protein: CASSEWTGGTYEQYF. Using reference TRBV7-2 and TRBJ2-7 for the parts outside the CDR3, the full variable domain is GAGVSQSPSNKVTEKGKDVELRCDPISGHTALYWYRQSLGQGLEFLIYFQGNSAPDKSGLPSDRFSAERTGGSVSTLTIQRTQQEDSAVYLCASSEWTGGTYEQYFGPGTRLTVT.

The chain carries TRBV30 and TRBJ2-7; possible D gene TRBD2, 5 bases. The V gene lost 2 bases and the J gene lost 3 bases, with 20 bases spanning the gap. The CDR3 sequence is 16 residues long. Germline lookup yields CDR1 GTSNPN and CDR2 SVGIG (reference sequence). As DNA, the CDR3 is TGTGCCTGGAGTTCTCGCGGGCCGACTTCTTTCTACGAGCAGTACTTC. Its translation is CAWSSRGPTSFYEQYF.

This chain joins TRBV7-8 and TRBJ1-3; TRBD1 might be the D (6 bases). Germline CDR1 SGHVS, CDR2 FQNEAQ. The CDR3 length is 15 residues. Deletions cut 4 bases from V and 3 bases from J, with 13 bases between. CDR3 sequence: CASSSQGIGGNTIYF. Written as DNA, the CDR3 is TGTGCCAGCAGCTCCCAGGGGATTGGTGGAAACACCATATATTTT.

The chain has TRBV6-5 and TRBJ1-1; D perhaps matches TRBD1 (5 bases). Per germline, CDR1 MNHEY and CDR2 SVGAGI. Deletions cut 3 bases from V and 5 bases from J, with 13 bases between. There are 14 residues in the CDR3. CDR3 sequence: CASSYLREGTEAFF. CDR3 nucleotides: TGTGCCAGCAGTTATTTGAGGGAGGGGACTGAAGCTTTCTTT.

V usage is TRBV24-1 and J usage is TRBJ1-2, with D tentatively TRBD1 (6 bases). V was pared by 5 bases and J by 7 bases, with 16 bases between. Germline V lookup: CDR1 KGHDR, CDR2 SFDVKD. The CDR3 extends over 14 amino acids. The CDR3 region has the DNA TGTGCCACCAGTGGCGGGGGCCGACTAGGTGGCTACACCTTC. As protein: CATSGGGRLGGYTF.

V and J are TRBV29-1 and TRBJ2-7; 7 bases are a match to TRBD2. Germline lookup yields CDR1 SQVTM and CDR2 ANQGSEA. The length of the CDR3 is 12 residues. After removal of 3 bases from V and 4 bases from J, the junction contained 3 bases not matched to a gene. The CDR3 sequence: CSVEGTTYEQYF. CDR3 nucleotide sequence: TGCAGCGTTGAGGGGACTACGTACGAGCAGTACTTC.

This chain uses TRBV4-3 with TRBJ2-1; 9 bases are a match to TRBD2. Losses at the gene ends were 0 bases for V and 4 bases for J; bases not matched to a gene: 7. CDR3 length: 17 amino acids. Per the germline V gene, CDR1 is LGHNA and CDR2 is YSLEER. Written as DNA, the CDR3 is TGCGCCAGCAGCCAAGAATTGCGGACTAGCGTGTACAATGAGCAGTTCTTC. It is translated as CASSQELRTSVYNEQFF.

The V gene is TRBV5-1, the J gene TRBJ1-6, with TRBD1 identical over 7 bases. From germline, CDR1 is SGHRS and CDR2 YFSETQ. The CDR3 is 15 residues long. The V gene end was trimmed by 4 bases and the J gene end by 5 bases; junction bases not matched to a gene: 6. DNA for the CDR3: TGCGCCAGCAGCCCCGGACAGGAAGATAATTCACCCCTCCACTTT. Its protein product is CASSPGQEDNSPLHF. Complete variable domain (other parts from reference TRBV5-1 and TRBJ1-6): KAGVTQTPRYLIKTRGQQVTLSCSPISGHRSVSWYQQTPGQGLQFLFEYFSETQRNKGNFPGRFSGRQFSNSRSEMNVSTLELGDSALYLCASSPGQEDNSPLHFGNGTRLTVT.

The chain uses TRBV19 and TRBJ2-7; 9 bases are a match to TRBD1. Looked up from germline, CDR1 is LNHDA and CDR2 is SQIVND (reference sequence). V lost 4 bases and J lost 4; bases outside the gene matches: 8. The CDR3 sequence is 15 residues long. Here the CDR3 reads CASSTRDRENYEQYF. CDR3 sequence (DNA): TGTGCCAGTAGTACACGGGACAGGGAGAATTACGAGCAGTACTTC.

This chain connects TRBV2 to TRBJ1-2; the match to TRBD1 covers 7 bases. The CDR3 has 14 amino acids. Germline trimming cut 5 bases from V and 2 bases from J; bases unmatched to any gene: 5. Germline assignment: CDR1 SNHLY and CDR2 FYNNEI. CDR3 nucleotide sequence: TGTGCCAGCAGTTCGGACAGGAGGAACTATGGCTACACCTTC. It is translated as CASSSDRRNYGYTF.

The J gene is TRBJ1-6, the V gene TRBV3-1 (or the pseudogene TRBV3-2); maybe TRBD1 (5 bases). Trimming pared 7 bases from V and 5 bases from J, leaving 21 bases between. CDR3 size: 17 residues. Per germline, CDR1 LGHDT and CDR2 YNNKEL (reference sequence). The DNA for the CDR3 is TGTGCCAGCATTGTGAGGTGGCGGGACGGCGATAATTCACCCCTCCACTTT. It is translated as CASIVRWRDGDNSPLHF.

There are a few counts of this clone. The V gene is TRBV28, the J gene TRBJ1-3; 8 nucleotides match TRBD1. CDR1 and CDR2 from the germline V gene are MDHEN and SYDVKM. V was pared by 2 bases and J by 0 bases, with 3 bases of the junction left unmatched. The CDR3 contains 16 residues. CDR3 in amino acids: CASSLAGTGSGNTIYF. The CDR3 nucleotides read TGTGCCAGCAGTTTAGCCGGGACAGGCTCTGGAAACACCATATATTTT.

The J gene is TRBJ1-6, the V gene TRBV6-1; 7 bases are a match to TRBD1. In germline, CDR1 is MNHNS, CDR2 SASEGT. Trimming took 2 bases from V and 10 from J; bases not matched to a gene: 8. The CDR3 covers 15 residues. CDR3 in amino acids: CASSEIDRVNSPLHF. The CDR3 bases are TGTGCCAGCAGTGAAATTGACAGGGTAAACTCACCCCTCCACTTT.

This clone was seen a handful of times. The rearrangement uses TRBV6-5 and TRBJ1-5; 9 nucleotides line up with TRBD1. CDR1 and CDR2 (germline): MNHEY, SVGAGI. With V trimmed by 6 bases and J by 0 bases, 3 bases remained unmatched. The CDR3 is 15 residues long. The CDR3 DNA is TGTGCCAGCAGACCGGGACAGGGTAGCAATCAGCCCCAGCATTTT. It is translated as CASRPGQGSNQPQHF.

This chain connects TRBV14 to TRBJ1-1; tentatively, D is TRBD1 (5 bases). Germline CDR1 SGHDN, CDR2 FVKESK. This CDR3 has 13 amino acids. Between the trimmed V and J ends, which lost 7 bases and 0 bases, there was a span of 9 bases. Written as DNA, the CDR3 is TGTGCCAGCACCCGACAGTTGAACACTGAAGCTTTCTTT. Its protein is CASTRQLNTEAFF.

The rearrangement uses TRBV7-2 and TRBJ1-2, with a possible D match to TRBD1 (6 bases). Germline CDR1 SGHTA, CDR2 FQGNSA. The germline V and J ends were trimmed by 5 bases and 4 bases, with 17 bases remaining between them. This CDR3 is built from 15 residues. The CDR3 loop reads CASSPWQGMGYGYTF. The CDR3 DNA is TGTGCCAGCAGCCCCTGGCAGGGGATGGGCTATGGCTACACCTTC. Filled out from reference TRBV7-2 and TRBJ1-2, the complete variable domain reads GAGVSQSPSNKVTEKGKDVELRCDPISGHTALYWYRQSLGQGLEFLIYFQGNSAPDKSGLPSDRFSAERTGGSVSTLTIQRTQQEDSAVYLCASSPWQGMGYGYTFGSGTRLTVV.

The chain uses TRBV6-6 and TRBJ2-6; the match to TRBD1 covers 7 bases. In germline, CDR1 is MNHNY, CDR2 SVGAGI (reference sequence). Trimming removed 5 bases from V and 4 bases from J; junction bases left unmatched: 14. CDR3 length equals 18 residues. CDR3 nucleotides: TGTGCCAGCAGTCGAACAGGGGACAGCCTGCTCGGGGCCAACGTCCTGACTTTC. Protein product: CASSRTGDSLLGANVLTF.

In its sample, this clone was seen a few times. The genes are TRBV7-6 and TRBJ1-5; D ambiguous. V was pared by 1 base and J by 3 bases, with 4 bases between. Germline CDR1 SGHVS, CDR2 FNYEAQ. The CDR3 runs to 13 residues. CDR3 in DNA: TGTGCCAGCAGCTTAGATCTCAATCAGCCCCAGCATTTT. Amino acid sequence: CASSLDLNQPQHF.

The chain links TRBV29-1 to TRBJ2-7; TRBD1 might be the D (6 bases). Germline V gene data show CDR1 as SQVTM and CDR2 as ANQGSEA. V shed 6 bases and J shed 2 bases, with 11 bases lying between them. The CDR3 length is 12 residues. CDR3 protein: CSVRQDTYEQYF. CDR3 coding DNA: TGCAGCGTCCGACAGGATACCTACGAGCAGTACTTC.

The genes are TRBV28 and TRBJ1-1, with 9 bases that match TRBD1. This CDR3 is built from 13 residues. V gave up 7 bases and J gave up 11 bases; unmatched junction bases: 11. Germline loops: CDR1 MDHEN, CDR2 SYDVKM. CDR3 loop: CASTLGTGRPAFF. The CDR3 coding sequence is TGTGCCAGCACCCTGGGGACAGGGAGGCCTGCTTTCTTT.

Regarding this clone: Germline is not matched at one junction end, which may reflect a read error. The rearrangement uses TRBV4-3 and TRBJ1-1; D remains unclear. CDR1 and CDR2 from the germline V gene are LGHNA and YSLEER. The CDR3 is made up of 13 amino acids. CDR3 nucleotides: TGCGCCAGCAGCCACGACGGGAACATTGAAGCTTTCTTT. It translates to CASSHDGNIEAFF.

The V and J genes are TRBV4-3 and TRBJ1-6, with no clear D. This CDR3 spans 15 amino acids. CDR1 and CDR2 from the germline V gene are LGHNA and YSLEER. The V gene lost 0 bases and the J gene lost 6 bases, with 9 bases spanning the gap. The CDR3 sequence is CASSQDGGTNSPLHF. CDR3 nucleotides: TGCGCCAGCAGCCAAGATGGCGGTACTAATTCACCCCTCCACTTT.

The gene calls are TRBV11-3 and TRBJ2-5; D uncertain. The CDR3 extends over 13 amino acids. Trimming took 4 bases from V and 1 from J, leaving 7 bases between them. CDR1 and CDR2 (germline): SGHNT, YENEEA. The CDR3 here is CASSSGTQETQYF. CDR3 nucleotide sequence: TGTGCCAGCAGCTCGGGTACCCAAGAGACCCAGTACTTC.